These T cell receptor beta chains were read from a single sample in a study of blood T cell repertoires in COVID-19. Here immunoSEQ multiplex PCR was the method, and the copy in TCRdb shows in-frame clones only, minus some. This sample has about 190,000 clones; 88% occur once, and the top ten carry 1.6%. The sequenced sample was peripheral blood. Receptor source: a man aged 18 to 29 with active or convalescent COVID-19. CDR3s include the opening cysteine and the closing phenylalanine or tryptophan. D genes are given only for firm matches. A row's size may be missing; if present it is once, few, many or a size class.

>TRBV30|.|.|TRBJ1-6
TGTGCCTGGAGCGCGAGGGGGGGTAATTCACCCCTCCACTTT
CAWSARGGNSPLHF
>TRBV24-1|.|.|TRBJ2-1
TGTGCCACCAGTGACGCCTCTAGCGATACTGAGCAGTTCTTC
CATSDASSDTEQFF
>TRBV2|.|TRBD1|TRBJ2-5
TGTGCCAGCACGTTATCGGACAGGCAAGAGACCCAGTACTTC
CASTLSDRQETQYF
>TRBV6-5|.|TRBD1|TRBJ1-2
TGTGCCAGCAGTAGAGACAGGGGGTCGCGAGGCTACACCTTC
CASSRDRGSRGYTF
>TRBV6-5|.|TRBD2|TRBJ2-5
TGTGCCAGCAGACCGGGACTAGCATCGCAGACCCAGTACTTC
CASRPGLASQTQYF
>TRBV2|.|.|TRBJ1-4
TGTGCCAGCAGTGAAGAGGGGGGGGCTGGCGAAAAACTGTTTTTT
CASSEEGGAGEKLFF
>TRBV11-1|.|.|TRBJ2-3
TGTGCCAGCAGCTTGAACTCAGGGACAGATACGCAGTATTTT
CASSLNSGTDTQYF
>TRBV2|.|TRBD1|TRBJ1-2
TGTGCCAGCAGCGGACAGGGAGCGATCTATGGCTACACCTTC
CASSGQGAIYGYTF
>TRBV19|few|TRBD1|TRBJ1-5
TGTGCCAGCCTATGGACAGGTGATAGCAATCAGCCCCAGCATTTT
CASLWTGDSNQPQHF
>TRBV4-3|.|.|TRBJ2-7
TGCGCCAGCAGCCAAGATCCGCCGGGAGATGGGGCGTACGAGCAGTACTTC
CASSQDPPGDGAYEQYF